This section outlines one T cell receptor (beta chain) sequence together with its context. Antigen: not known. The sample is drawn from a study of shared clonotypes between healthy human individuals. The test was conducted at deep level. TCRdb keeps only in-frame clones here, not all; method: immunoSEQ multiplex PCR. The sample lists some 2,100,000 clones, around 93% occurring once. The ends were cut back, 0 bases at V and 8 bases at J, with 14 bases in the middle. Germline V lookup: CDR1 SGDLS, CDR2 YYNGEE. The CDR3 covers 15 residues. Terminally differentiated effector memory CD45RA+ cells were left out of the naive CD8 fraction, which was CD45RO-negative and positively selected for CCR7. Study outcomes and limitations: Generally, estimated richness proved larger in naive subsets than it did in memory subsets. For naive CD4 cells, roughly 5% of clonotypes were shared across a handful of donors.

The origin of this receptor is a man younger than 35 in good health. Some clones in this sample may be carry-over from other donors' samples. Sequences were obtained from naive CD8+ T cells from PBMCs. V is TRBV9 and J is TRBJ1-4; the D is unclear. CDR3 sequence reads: CASSVAGSSDEKLFF. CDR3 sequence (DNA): TGTGCCAGCAGCGTAGCTGGGTCGTCCGACGAAAAACTGTTTTTT. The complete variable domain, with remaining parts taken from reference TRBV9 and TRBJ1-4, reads DSGVTQTPKHLITATGQRVTLRCSPRSGDLSVYWYQQSLDQGLQFLIQYYNGEERAKGNILERFSAQQFPDLHSELNLSSLELGDSALYFCASSVAGSSDEKLFFGSGTQLSVL.